The clone carrying this TCR beta chain was counted only a few times. The antigen remains unidentified. This record belongs to a study of identical twins. TCRdb re-called the 5' RACE reads with MiXCR, one entry per CDR3 protein. The sample lists more than 1.5 million distinct CDR3 sequences; less than 35% were seen once. From germline, CDR1 is SGHAT and CDR2 FQNNGV. The CDR3 has 15 residues. V gave up 0 bases and J gave up 6 bases; unmatched junction bases: 4. Study-wide results and limits: Memory repertoires showed no such pattern, whereas abundant cord blood beta clonotypes carried fewer insertions. Possibly, invariant MAIT and iNKT cells partly confounded zero-insertion analyses. Findings depended on cross-sectional statistics rather than tracking the same donors.

The sequence was collected from a newborn girl in good health. Sequencing input: cord blood. The rearrangement joins TRBV11-2 to TRBJ2-4; 8 positions match TRBD2. The CDR3 sequence: CASSLEGSGRNIQYF. In DNA, the CDR3 is TGTGCCAGCAGCTTAGAGGGGAGCGGGAGAAACATTCAGTACTTC.